This TCR beta chain was sequenced for a study of early T cells in non-severe SARS-CoV-2 infection. Overall study: Sequencing targeted bulk RNA from unsorted whole blood, leaving chains unpaired. Overall study results and limits: Missing private and CD4 specificities, VDJdb matching favored anti-spike CD8 responses.

V was shortened by 1 base and J by 1 base, with 14 bases between the two germline ends. CDR3 length: 16 residues. CDR1 SGHRS and CDR2 YFSETQ come from the germline V gene. This clonotype was counted ten times or more. Its antigen is undetermined. Separate cDNA molecules each had unique molecular identifiers attached to them. TCRdb passed the 5' RACE reads through MiXCR, listing each CDR3 protein once. The sample lists some 52,000 distinct CDR3 sequences; 8% were seen once. The clonotype was recovered from an adult who was a healthcare worker with PCR-confirmed SARS-CoV-2 infection or an uninfected control (not recorded which). The chain is built from TRBV5-1 and TRBJ1-1, with D maybe TRBD1 (6 bases). The material sequenced was whole blood. The CDR3 nucleotides read TGCGCCAGCAGCTTGTTGCAGGGGTCATGGAACACTGAAGCTTTCTTT. Translation gives CASSLLQGSWNTEAFF.